This T cell receptor beta chain was captured in a study of blood T cell repertoires in COVID-19. For the study at large: Samples came from the United States, Italy and Spain, spanning acute and convalescent COVID-19. PBMCs, B-cell-depleted T cells, or T cells provided the cDNA or gDNA that made up the material.

Germline V CDR1 and CDR2: SGDLS, YYNGEE. The V and J ends lost 4 bases and 0 bases respectively, with 11 bases between them. The CDR3 spans 15 residues. Original handling: Nucleated cell number was recorded as an estimate derived from reference gene primer amplification. Generated by immunoSEQ multiplex PCR, the TCRdb table keeps only in-frame clones and is missing some. V and J calls and clone size are given by that table; D and trimming were obtained from the DNA. The table lists a few hundred thousand clones, 65% to 85% of them singletons. J is TRBJ1-5 and V is TRBV9, with no clear D. The sequenced sample consisted of peripheral blood. This TCR was recovered from a human donor in a cohort sampled during active COVID-19. The CDR3 here is CASSITEYSNQPQHF. CDR3 in DNA: TGTGCCAGCAGCATTACAGAATATAGCAATCAGCCCCAGCATTTT.